These 8 T cell receptor beta chains were sequenced from one sample in a study of T-cell memory formation after mild COVID-19. TCRdb used MiXCR to reprocess the 5' RACE reads, holding one entry per CDR3 protein. The sample records under 650,000 distinct CDR3 sequences, approximately 19% being singletons. Sequencing was done on a sample of PBMCs or a T cell subset sorted from them (not recorded which). These receptors all stem from an adult woman who had mild COVID-19 (a few samples of this study predate the infection). Cell type and time point are not known.

V is TRBV19 and J is TRBJ2-7; 8 bases agree with TRBD1. V shed 5 bases and J 5 bases; nucleotides not matched to a gene: 8. The CDR3 contains 14 residues. CDR1 is LNHDA, CDR2 SQIVND, per germline (reference sequence). CDR3 sequence reads: CASSALDRVHEQYF. The CDR3 DNA reads as TGTGCCAGTAGTGCCTTGGACAGGGTTCACGAGCAGTACTTC.

The rearrangement links TRBV24-1 to TRBJ2-1; either TRBD1 or TRBD2 may supply D (7 bases each). The V end was cut by 11 bases, the J end by 6 bases, with 16 bases between. CDR3 length: 13 residues. CDR1 and CDR2 (germline): KGHDR, SFDVKD. CDR3 DNA: TGTGCCAGCCAGGGGGGGATCAGCAATGAGCAGTTCTTC. Protein: CASQGGISNEQFF.

The chain has TRBV6-5 and TRBJ1-2; 10 bases align to TRBD1. The CDR3 loop spans 16 amino acids. V was clipped by 2 bases and J by 6 bases; unmatched bases: 9. The V gene's germline CDR1 is MNHEY and CDR2 SVGAGI. In DNA form, the CDR3 reads TGTGCCAGCAGTTACACCCTTTACGGGACAGGGGATGGCTACACCTTC. Its protein product is CASSYTLYGTGDGYTF.

The genes are TRBV20-1 and TRBJ2-1; 7 bases align to TRBD2. This CDR3 has 15 amino acids. V shed 1 base, J shed 0 bases, and the junction held 3 bases outside the gene matches. The V gene's germline CDR1 is DFQATT and CDR2 SNEGSKA (reference sequence). The DNA for the CDR3 is TGCAGTGCTAGAGGCGGGACTATCTCCTACAATGAGCAGTTCTTC. Translating it yields CSARGGTISYNEQFF.

This sequence joins TRBV20-1 and TRBJ2-7; possibly TRBD1 for D (6 bases). Germline V CDR1 and CDR2: DFQATT, SNEGSKA (reference sequence). CDR3 length: 15 amino acids. Trimming pared 2 bases from V and 5 bases from J, leaving 19 bases between. The CDR3 DNA reads TGCAGTGCTAGAAGTGATAGGGGACAAATCAACGAGCAGTACTTC. Translating gives CSARSDRGQINEQYF.

This clonotype showed up just a few times. J is TRBJ2-7 and V is TRBV12-3 or TRBV12-4; D remains unclear. The CDR3 has 12 residues. Between the trimmed V and J ends, which lost 3 bases and 6 bases, there was a span of 9 bases. For the CDR3, the DNA is TGTGCCAGCAGTTTGGATAGGGTCGAGCAGTACTTC. As protein: CASSLDRVEQYF.

The sample holds a few counts of this clonotype. This chain links TRBV7-2 with TRBJ2-3, with D possibly matching TRBD2 (6 bases). V gave up 0 bases and J gave up 6 bases, with 19 bases separating them. The CDR3 consists of 17 residues. From germline, CDR1 is SGHTA and CDR2 FQGNSA. In nucleotides, the CDR3 is TGTGCCAGCAGCTTAGCGCGGCGGGGCCTCTTAGGGGATACGCAGTATTTT. The encoded protein is CASSLARRGLLGDTQYF.

This clonotype was picked up a small number of times. The V and J genes are TRBV10-3 and TRBJ1-6; a weak D match, TRBD1 (5 bases). This CDR3 spans 15 amino acids. Trimming took 1 base from V and 11 from J, leaving 15 bases between them. Germline CDR1 reads ENHRY; CDR2 reads SYGVKD. CDR3 sequence: CAISEWGEVIPPLHF. DNA for the CDR3: TGTGCCATCAGTGAGTGGGGGGAGGTCATTCCACCCCTCCACTTT.